This T cell receptor beta chain came from a study of T cell changes during pregnancy in multiple sclerosis. Assay used: immunoSEQ multiplex PCR; TCRdb lists only in-frame clones, some missing. The sample yields roughly 100,000 clones, around 94% seen once. In germline, CDR1 is SGHDT, CDR2 YYEEEE. The length of the CDR3 is 12 residues. Trimming shortened V by 3 bases and J by 7 bases, and 8 bases separated the two germline ends. The table lists this clone with a count of one. The receptor was isolated from a female donor with multiple sclerosis, enrolled in a pregnancy study. The chain carries TRBV5-6 and TRBJ2-1; TRBD2 might be the D (5 bases). Here the sequenced sample was peripheral blood, taken after pregnancy. The chain's CDR3 is CASSSGLNEQFF. As DNA, the CDR3 is TGTGCCAGCAGCTCCGGACTTAATGAGCAGTTCTTC.